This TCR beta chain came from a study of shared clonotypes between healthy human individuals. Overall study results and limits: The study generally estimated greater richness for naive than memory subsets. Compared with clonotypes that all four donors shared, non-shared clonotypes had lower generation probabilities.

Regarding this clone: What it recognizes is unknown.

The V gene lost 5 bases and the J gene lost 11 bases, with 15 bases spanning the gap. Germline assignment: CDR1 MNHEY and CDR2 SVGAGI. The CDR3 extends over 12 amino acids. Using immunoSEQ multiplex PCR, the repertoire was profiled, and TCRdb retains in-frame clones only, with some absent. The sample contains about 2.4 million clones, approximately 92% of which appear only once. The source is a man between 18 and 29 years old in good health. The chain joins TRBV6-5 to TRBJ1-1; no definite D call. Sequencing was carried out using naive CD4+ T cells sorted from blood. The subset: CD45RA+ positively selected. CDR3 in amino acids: CASSPPGLEAFF. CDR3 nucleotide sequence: TGTGCCAGCAGTCCCCCGGGCCTGGAGGCTTTCTTT.